This TCR beta chain was captured by sequencing in a study of TIL therapy for anti-PD-1-resistant metastatic lung cancer. Across the study: Tumor harvest preceded PD-1/PD-L1 blockade, followed by nivolumab treatment. Tumors carried a median about 1.5 non-synonymous mutations per megabase. The study, taken as a whole, reports: Treatment-naive, never-smoker and oncogene-addicted patients were overrepresented in this highly selected cohort.

The CDR3 extends over 14 amino acids. V lost 2 bases, J lost 1 base, and 8 bases lay in between. Germline CDR1 and CDR2: MNHNY and SVGAGI (reference sequence). The libraries were made with immunoSEQ v3. TCRdb's table, derived via immunoSEQ multiplex PCR, lists solely in-frame clones and lacks some. The sample lists 18,000 or so clones; about 80% were seen once. As for this clone: Its matching antigen is unknown.

Time point meaning: pre-treatment sample, taken before nivolumab and TIL therapy. V and J are TRBV6-6 and TRBJ1-1; D ambiguous. Specimen: blood, collected at baseline. The source is a person aged 25 to 80 with non-small cell lung cancer. Here the CDR3 reads CASSYRAGNTEAFF. Written as DNA, the CDR3 is TGTGCCAGCAGTTACAGGGCAGGGAACACTGAAGCTTTCTTT.